Listed here is a single T cell receptor beta chain. The antigen is undetermined. The data are from a study of cytomegalovirus exposure and HLA in healthy donors. General study results and limits: Links to common viral pathogens appeared, in a later analysis, for several of the most significant clusters.

PCR employed 60 Vbeta and 13 Jbeta primers. This table comes from immunoSEQ multiplex PCR, and its TCRdb copy is limited to in-frame clones, with some not included. The sample has 150,000 to 200,000 clones. V was shortened by 3 bases and J by 7 bases, with 8 bases between the two germline ends. This CDR3 has 13 amino acids. Germline values: CDR1 SGHNT, CDR2 YYREEE (reference sequence). The source of this sequence is a man aged 30 to 45 in good health and CMV-seronegative. Specimen: PBMCs. The rearrangement uses TRBV5-4 and TRBJ1-6; no clear D gene. This CDR3 is CASSSVENSPLHF. CDR3 in DNA: TGTGCCAGCAGCTCTGTAGAGAATTCACCCCTCCACTTT.